Reported below is one TCR beta chain. Its specificity is unknown. The sample carries other DNA sequences with the same CDR3. This sample is part of a study of T cell responses to AZD1222 COVID-19 vaccine. The data were produced by immunoSEQ multiplex PCR, yet TCRdb's version contains in-frame clones alone and is incomplete. The profile shows 90,000 to 95,000 clones, more than 75% of them singletons. The ends were cut back, 8 bases at V and 6 bases at J, with 8 bases in the middle. The CDR3 covers 11 residues. Study-wide points: Vaccine-related CD4 TCRs covered spike, predominating at 160-218 and 743-854. Among spike-specific TCRs, nearly half reportedly target unmutated variant regions. Repertoire sampling was restricted to post-peak T cell response timepoints.

The source is an adult in good health. The chain recombines TRBV12-3 or TRBV12-4 with TRBJ1-5; D not resolved. The sample was peripheral blood, taken on day 0 of AZD1222 vaccination. CDR3 nucleotides: TGTGCCAGCTCCTCGGGTCAGCCCCAGCATTTT. Translating gives CASSSGQPQHF.